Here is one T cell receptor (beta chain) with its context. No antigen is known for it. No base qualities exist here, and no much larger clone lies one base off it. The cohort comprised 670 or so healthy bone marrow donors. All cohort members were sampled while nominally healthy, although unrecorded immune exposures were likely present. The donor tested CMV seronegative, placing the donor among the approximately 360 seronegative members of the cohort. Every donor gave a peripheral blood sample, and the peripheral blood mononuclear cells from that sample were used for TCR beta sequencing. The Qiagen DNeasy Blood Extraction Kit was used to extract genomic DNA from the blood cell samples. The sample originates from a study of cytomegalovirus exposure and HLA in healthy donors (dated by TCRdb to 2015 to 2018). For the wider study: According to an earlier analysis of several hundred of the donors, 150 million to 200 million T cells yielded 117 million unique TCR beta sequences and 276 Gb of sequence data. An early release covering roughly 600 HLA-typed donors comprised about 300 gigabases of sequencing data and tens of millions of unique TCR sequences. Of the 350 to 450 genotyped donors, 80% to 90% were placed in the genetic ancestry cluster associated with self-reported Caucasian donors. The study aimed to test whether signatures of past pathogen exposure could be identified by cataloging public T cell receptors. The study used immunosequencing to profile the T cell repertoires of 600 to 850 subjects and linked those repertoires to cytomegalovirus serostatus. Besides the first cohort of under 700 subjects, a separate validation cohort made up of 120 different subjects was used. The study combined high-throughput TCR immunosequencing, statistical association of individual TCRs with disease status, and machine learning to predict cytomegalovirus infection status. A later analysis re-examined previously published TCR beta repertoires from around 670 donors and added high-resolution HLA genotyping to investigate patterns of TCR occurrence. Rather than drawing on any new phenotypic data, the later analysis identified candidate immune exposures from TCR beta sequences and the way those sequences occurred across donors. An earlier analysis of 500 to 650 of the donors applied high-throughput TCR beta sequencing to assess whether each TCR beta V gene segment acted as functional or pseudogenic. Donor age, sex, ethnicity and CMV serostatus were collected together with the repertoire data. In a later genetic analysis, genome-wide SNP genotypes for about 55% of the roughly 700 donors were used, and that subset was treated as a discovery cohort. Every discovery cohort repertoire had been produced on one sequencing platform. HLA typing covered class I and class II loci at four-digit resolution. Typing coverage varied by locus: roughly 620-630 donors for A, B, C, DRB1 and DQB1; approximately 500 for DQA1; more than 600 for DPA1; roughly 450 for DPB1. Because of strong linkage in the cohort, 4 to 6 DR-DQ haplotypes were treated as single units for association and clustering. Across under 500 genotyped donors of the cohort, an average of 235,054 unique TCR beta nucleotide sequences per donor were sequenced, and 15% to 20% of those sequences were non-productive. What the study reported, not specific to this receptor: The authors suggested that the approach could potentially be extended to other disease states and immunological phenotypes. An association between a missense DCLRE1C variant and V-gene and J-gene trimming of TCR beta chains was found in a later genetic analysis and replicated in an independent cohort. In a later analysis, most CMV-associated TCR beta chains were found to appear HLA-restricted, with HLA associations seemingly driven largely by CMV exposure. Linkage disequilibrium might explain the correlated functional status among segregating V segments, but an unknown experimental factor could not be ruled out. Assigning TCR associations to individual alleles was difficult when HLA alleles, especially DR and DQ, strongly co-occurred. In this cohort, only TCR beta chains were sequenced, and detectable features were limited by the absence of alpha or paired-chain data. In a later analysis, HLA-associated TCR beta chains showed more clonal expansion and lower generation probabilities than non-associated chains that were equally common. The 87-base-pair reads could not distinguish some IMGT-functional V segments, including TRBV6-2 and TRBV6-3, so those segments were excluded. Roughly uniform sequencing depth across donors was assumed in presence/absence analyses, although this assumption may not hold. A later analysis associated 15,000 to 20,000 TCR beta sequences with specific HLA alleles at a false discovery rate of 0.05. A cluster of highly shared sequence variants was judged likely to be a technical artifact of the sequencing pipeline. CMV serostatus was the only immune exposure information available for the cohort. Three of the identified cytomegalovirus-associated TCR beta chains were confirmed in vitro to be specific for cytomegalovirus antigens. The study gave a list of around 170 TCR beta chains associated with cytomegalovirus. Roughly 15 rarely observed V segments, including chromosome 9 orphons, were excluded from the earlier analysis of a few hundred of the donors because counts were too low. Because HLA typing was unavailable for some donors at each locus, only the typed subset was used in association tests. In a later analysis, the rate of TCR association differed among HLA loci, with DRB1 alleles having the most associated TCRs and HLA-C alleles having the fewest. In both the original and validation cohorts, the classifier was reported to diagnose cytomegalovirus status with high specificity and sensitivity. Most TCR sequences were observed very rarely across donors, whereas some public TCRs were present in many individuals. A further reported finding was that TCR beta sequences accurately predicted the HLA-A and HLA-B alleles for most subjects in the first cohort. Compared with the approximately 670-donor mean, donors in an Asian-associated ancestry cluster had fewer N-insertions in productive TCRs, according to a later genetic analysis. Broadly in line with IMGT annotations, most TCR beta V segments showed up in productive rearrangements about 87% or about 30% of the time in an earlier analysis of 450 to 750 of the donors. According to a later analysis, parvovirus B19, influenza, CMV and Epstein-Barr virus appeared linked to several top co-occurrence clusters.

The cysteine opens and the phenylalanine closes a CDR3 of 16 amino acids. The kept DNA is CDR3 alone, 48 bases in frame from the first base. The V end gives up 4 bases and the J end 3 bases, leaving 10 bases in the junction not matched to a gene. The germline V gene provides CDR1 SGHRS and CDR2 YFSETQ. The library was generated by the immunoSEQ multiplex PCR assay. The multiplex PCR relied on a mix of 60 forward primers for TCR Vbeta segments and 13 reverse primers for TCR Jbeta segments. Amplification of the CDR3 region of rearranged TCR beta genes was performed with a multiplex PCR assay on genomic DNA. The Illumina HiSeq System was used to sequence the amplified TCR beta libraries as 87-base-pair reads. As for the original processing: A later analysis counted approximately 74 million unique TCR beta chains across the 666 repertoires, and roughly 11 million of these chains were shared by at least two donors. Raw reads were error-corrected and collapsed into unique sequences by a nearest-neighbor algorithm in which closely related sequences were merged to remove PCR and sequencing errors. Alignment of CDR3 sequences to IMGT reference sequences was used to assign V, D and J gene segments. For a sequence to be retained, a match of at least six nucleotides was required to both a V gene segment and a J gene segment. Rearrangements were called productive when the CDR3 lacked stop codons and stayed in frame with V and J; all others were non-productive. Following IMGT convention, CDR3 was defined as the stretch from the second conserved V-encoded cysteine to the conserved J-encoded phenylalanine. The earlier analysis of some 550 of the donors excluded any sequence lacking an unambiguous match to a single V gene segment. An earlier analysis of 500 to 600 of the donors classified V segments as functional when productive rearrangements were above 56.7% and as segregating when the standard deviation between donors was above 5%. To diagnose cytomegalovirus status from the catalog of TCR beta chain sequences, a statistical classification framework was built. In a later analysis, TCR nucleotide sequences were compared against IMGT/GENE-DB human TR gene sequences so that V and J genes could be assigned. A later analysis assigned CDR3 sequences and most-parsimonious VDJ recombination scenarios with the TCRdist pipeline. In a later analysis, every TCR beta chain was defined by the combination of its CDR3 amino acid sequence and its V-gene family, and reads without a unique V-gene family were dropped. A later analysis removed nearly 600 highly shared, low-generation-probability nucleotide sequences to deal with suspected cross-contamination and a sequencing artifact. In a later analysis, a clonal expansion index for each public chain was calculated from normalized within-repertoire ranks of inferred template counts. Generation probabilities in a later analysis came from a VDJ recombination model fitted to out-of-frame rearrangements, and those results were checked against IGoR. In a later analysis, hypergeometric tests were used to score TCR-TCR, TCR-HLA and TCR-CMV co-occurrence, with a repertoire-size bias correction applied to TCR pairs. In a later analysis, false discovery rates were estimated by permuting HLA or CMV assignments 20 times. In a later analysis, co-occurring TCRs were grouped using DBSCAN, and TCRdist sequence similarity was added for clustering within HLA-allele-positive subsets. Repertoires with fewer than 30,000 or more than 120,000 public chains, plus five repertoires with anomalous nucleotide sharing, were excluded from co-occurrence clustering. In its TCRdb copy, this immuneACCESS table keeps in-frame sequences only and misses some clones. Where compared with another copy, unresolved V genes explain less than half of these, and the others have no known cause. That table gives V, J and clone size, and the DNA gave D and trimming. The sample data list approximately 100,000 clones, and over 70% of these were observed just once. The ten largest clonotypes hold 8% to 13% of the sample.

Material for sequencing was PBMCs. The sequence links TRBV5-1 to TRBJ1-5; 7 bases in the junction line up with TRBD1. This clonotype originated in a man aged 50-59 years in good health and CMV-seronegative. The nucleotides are TGCGCCAGCAGCCTCTCCGGGACAGAGACCAATCAGCCCCAGCATTTT. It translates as CASSLSGTETNQPQHF.